A selection of T cell receptor beta chains follows, all from one sample in a study of T cells after yellow fever vaccination. TCRdb re-called the 5' RACE reads with MiXCR, one entry per CDR3 protein. Of approximately 580,000 distinct CDR3 sequences listed, about a sixth were seen once; the top ten hold 15% to 20%. The sample in question was PBMCs, obtained 4 to 6 days after the first yellow fever vaccination. The receptors derive from a man aged 18-30 years who received the YFV17D yellow fever vaccine. CDR3s include the opening cysteine and the closing phenylalanine or tryptophan. Fields, in order: clone size, D gene, V gene, J gene, CDR3 protein, CDR3 DNA. A D gene is named only where the DNA matches it firmly. Clone size, where shown, is once, few, many, or a class for clones that have expanded.

>.|TRBD1|TRBV12-3/TRBV12-4|TRBJ2-1
CASTHLDRDDEQFF
TGTGCCAGCACCCACCTCGACAGGGACGATGAGCAGTTCTTC
>.|.|TRBV4-3|TRBJ2-5
CASSQGGGAGETQYF
TGCGCCAGCAGCCAAGGCGGCGGGGCGGGTGAGACCCAGTACTTC
>few|.|TRBV20-1|TRBJ2-5
CSARDIGVTDF
TGCAGTGCTAGAGATATAGGGGTCACGGACTTC
>.|.|TRBV5-1|TRBJ2-6
CASSQTTVSGANVLTF
TGCGCCAGCAGCCAAACGACAGTCTCTGGGGCCAACGTCCTGACTTTC
>.|.|TRBV20-1|TRBJ2-2
CSVPATGELFF
TGCAGTGTTCCGGCCACCGGGGAGCTGTTTTTT
>few|TRBD2|TRBV9|TRBJ2-1
CASSVGLASDEQFF
TGTGCCAGCAGCGTAGGACTAGCGAGCGATGAGCAGTTCTTC
>.|.|TRBV6-1|TRBJ1-5
CASRPRTRVNQPQHF
TGTGCCAGCAGGCCAAGAACGAGGGTAAATCAGCCCCAGCATTTT
>.|.|TRBV7-8|TRBJ2-5
CASSDLGRRETQYF
TGTGCCAGCAGCGACCTTGGGCGCCGGGAGACCCAGTACTTC
>.|.|TRBV20-1|TRBJ2-2
CSARAWGELFF
TGCAGTGCTAGGGCCTGGGGGGAGCTGTTTTTT
>few|.|TRBV27|TRBJ1-2
CASSLTAGARGYGYTF
TGTGCCAGCAGTTTAACAGCAGGGGCAAGGGGCTATGGCTACACCTTC
>.|.|TRBV20-1|TRBJ2-5
CSARILPVQETQYF
TGCAGTGCTAGGATACTGCCCGTACAAGAGACCCAGTACTTC
>.|.|TRBV24-1|TRBJ2-3
CATSDSSGAHTDTQYF
TGTGCCACCAGTGATTCGTCGGGGGCCCACACAGATACGCAGTATTTT
>.|.|TRBV19|TRBJ2-7
CASSTDMRGYEQYF
TGTGCCAGTAGTACCGACATGCGAGGATACGAGCAGTACTTC
>.|.|TRBV20-1|TRBJ1-3
CSAGDRKAGNTIYF
TGCAGTGCCGGCGACAGGAAGGCTGGAAACACCATATATTTT
>.|.|TRBV5-1|TRBJ2-7
CASQDTLSYEQYF
TGCGCCAGTCAGGACACCCTCTCCTACGAGCAGTACTTC
>few|.|TRBV18|TRBJ1-1
CASSPAQRGGRKNTEAFF
TGTGCCAGCTCACCGGCACAGCGAGGAGGTAGAAAGAACACTGAAGCTTTCTTT
>.|.|TRBV29-1|TRBJ1-1
CSVESRFNTEAFF
TGCAGCGTTGAGTCCCGGTTTAACACTGAAGCTTTCTTT
>.|TRBD2|TRBV20-1|TRBJ2-1
CSATGTSGSYNEQFF
TGCAGTGCAACCGGGACTAGCGGCTCCTACAATGAGCAGTTCTTC
>few|.|TRBV7-9|TRBJ1-1
CASSPGVANTEAFF
TGTGCCAGCAGCCCGGGGGTCGCTAACACTGAAGCTTTCTTT
>few|TRBD2|TRBV7-2|TRBJ2-1
CASSLIAGTSYNEQFF
TGTGCCAGCAGCTTAATAGCGGGGACCTCCTACAATGAGCAGTTCTTC
>.|.|TRBV5-1|TRBJ2-2
CASSLGSTGELFF
TGCGCCAGCAGCTTGGGTAGCACCGGGGAGCTGTTTTTT
>.|.|TRBV7-2|TRBJ2-3
CASSFRRRGTDTQYF
TGTGCCAGCAGCTTCCGTCGCCGGGGGACAGATACGCAGTATTTT
>few|.|TRBV5-6|TRBJ2-3
CASSLDRGGQGITDTQYF
TGTGCCAGCAGCTTGGATCGGGGGGGACAGGGTATCACAGATACGCAGTATTTT
>.|.|TRBV15|TRBJ2-7
CATSRGPGVEPYEQYF
TGTGCCACCAGCAGGGGACCGGGGGTTGAACCCTACGAGCAGTACTTC
>few|TRBD1|TRBV12-5|TRBJ2-1
CASGLGQGASDEQFF
TGTGCTAGTGGTTTGGGACAGGGGGCTTCGGATGAGCAGTTCTTC
>.|.|TRBV6-6|TRBJ1-1
CAIWGRNTEAFF
TGTGCCATCTGGGGCAGGAACACTGAAGCTTTCTTT
>.|.|TRBV6-6|TRBJ1-4
CASTRSDKEKLFF
TGTGCCAGCACCCGAAGTGATAAAGAGAAACTGTTTTTT
>.|TRBD2|TRBV6-2/TRBV6-3|TRBJ2-1
CASKLATGYNEQFF
TGTGCCAGCAAACTAGCGACGGGATACAATGAGCAGTTCTTC
>.|TRBD1|TRBV7-2|TRBJ2-4
CASSRTGAKNIQYF
TGTGCCAGCAGCCGGACAGGGGCCAAAAACATTCAGTACTTC
>.|TRBD2|TRBV5-1|TRBJ2-3
CASLRGGGTDTQYF
TGCGCCAGTTTGCGCGGGGGGGGCACAGATACGCAGTATTTT
>few|.|TRBV7-2|TRBJ2-3
CASSLAWGRGAYTDTQYF
TGTGCCAGCAGCTTAGCATGGGGACGGGGGGCCTACACAGATACGCAGTATTTT
>.|.|TRBV4-1|TRBJ2-2
CASSQMRTTSGELFF
TGCGCCAGCAGCCAAATGAGGACTACCAGCGGGGAGCTGTTTTTT
>few|.|TRBV7-3|TRBJ1-1
CASSLRGDGNTEAFF
TGTGCCAGCAGCTTAAGGGGGGACGGGAACACTGAAGCTTTCTTT
>.|.|TRBV11-3|TRBJ2-1
CASSLASRQEQFF
TGTGCCAGCAGCTTAGCAAGTAGGCAGGAGCAGTTCTTC
>.|TRBD2|TRBV7-3|TRBJ2-1
CASSPPGGGEQFF
TGTGCCAGCAGCCCCCCGGGGGGGGGAGAGCAGTTCTTC
>.|.|TRBV4-1|TRBJ1-5
CASSKETPSNQPQHF
TGCGCCAGCAGTAAGGAAACCCCCTCCAATCAGCCCCAGCATTTT